This TCR beta chain was identified during a study of CD8+ T cells in alopecia areata. Across the study: Treated patients received oral tofacitinib, 5 to 10 mg twice daily.

Treatment noted: oral pan-JAK inhibitor, 5-10 mg twice daily. Extracted RNA was reverse transcribed into cDNA, the sequencing template. Method: immunoSEQ multiplex PCR; TCRdb's copy keeps in-frame clones and lacks some. The sample has some 200,000 clones, roughly two fifths seen once. The V and J ends lost 1 base and 6 bases, in that order; junction bases with no gene match: 4. The CDR3 extends over 15 amino acids. Looked up from germline, CDR1 is MNHEY and CDR2 is SMNVEV (reference sequence). The sample in question was CD4+ T cells sorted from blood, obtained at approximately week 36, from a patient treated with tofacitinib. The chain is built from TRBV27 and TRBJ2-1; TRBD1 matches 9 bases. The clonotype originates from a human donor with alopecia areata. The CDR3 nucleotides are TGTGCCAGCAGTTTATTGGGACAGGGCGCCAATGAGCAGTTCTTC. This translates into CASSLLGQGANEQFF.